This entry describes one T cell receptor beta chain. Its specificity is not known. The V and J ends lost 0 bases and 2 bases respectively, with 11 bases between them. Looked up from germline, CDR1 is SGHRS and CDR2 is YFSETQ. The CDR3 covers 15 residues. This specimen belongs to a study of T cells in narcolepsy. Study results and caveats: Same-patient CSF and blood CD4+ T cell clonotypes included HCRT-specific and TRIB2-specific autoreactive ones. No autoreactive T cell clone sequences appeared in some memory CD4+ repertoires.

Profiled with immunoSEQ multiplex PCR; TCRdb holds only in-frame clones, not every one. The sample holds 9,500 to 12,000 clones; 94% are singletons and the top ten take 1.1%. The sample comprised CD45RA- memory CD4+ T cells from PBMCs. The TCR sequence derives from a human donor with narcolepsy. The genes are TRBV5-1 and TRBJ1-2; D unclear. Here the CDR3 DNA reads TGCGCCAGCAGCTTGGCAGGCAAATTAAACTATGGCTACACCTTC. It codes for CASSLAGKLNYGYTF.